A single TCR beta chain is shown here with its context. This specimen comes from a study of blood T cell repertoires in COVID-19. Turning to the study itself: Whether acute or convalescent, the COVID-19 samples came from the United States, Italy and Spain. PBMCs, B-cell-depleted T cells, or T cells were the source of the cDNA or gDNA that made up the material.

In the original processing: Reference gene primers were amplified, and this amplification served to estimate nucleated cell counts. Profiling relied on immunoSEQ multiplex PCR, and the TCRdb table lists in-frame clones only, not all of them. The V and J calls and the clone size are those of that table, but D and trimming were determined from the DNA. The table has 140,000 or so clones, about 86% seen once. The junction had 5 bases not matched to a gene; V was cut back by 0 bases and J by 5 bases. The CDR3 spans 17 residues. CDR1 is PRHDT, CDR2 FYEKMQ, per germline (reference sequence). This receptor was obtained from an elderly woman with acute or convalescent COVID-19. This rearrangement joins TRBV13 to TRBJ2-1, with 12 bases aligning to TRBD2. The sample was peripheral blood. The CDR3 DNA is TGTGCCAGCAGCTTAGGATCTAGCGGGGGGGCCAACAATGAGCAGTTCTTC. Protein: CASSLGSSGGANNEQFF.